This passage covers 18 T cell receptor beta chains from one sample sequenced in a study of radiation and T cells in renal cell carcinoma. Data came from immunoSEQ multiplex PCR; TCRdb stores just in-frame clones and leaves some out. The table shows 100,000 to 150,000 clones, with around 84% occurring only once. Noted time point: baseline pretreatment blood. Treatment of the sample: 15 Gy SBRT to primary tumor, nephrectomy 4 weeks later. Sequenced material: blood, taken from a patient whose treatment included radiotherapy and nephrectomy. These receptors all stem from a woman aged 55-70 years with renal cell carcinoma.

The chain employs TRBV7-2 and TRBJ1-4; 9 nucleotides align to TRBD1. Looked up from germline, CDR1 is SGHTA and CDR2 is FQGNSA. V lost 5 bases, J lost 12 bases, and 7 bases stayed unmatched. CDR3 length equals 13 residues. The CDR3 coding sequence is TGTGCCAGCAGCCCCAACTGGACAGGGGAACTGTTTTTT. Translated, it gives CASSPNWTGELFF. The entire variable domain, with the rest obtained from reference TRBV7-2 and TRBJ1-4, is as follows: GAGVSQSPSNKVTEKGKDVELRCDPISGHTALYWYRQSLGQGLEFLIYFQGNSAPDKSGLPSDRFSAERTGGSVSTLTIQRTQQEDSAVYLCASSPNWTGELFFGSGTQLSVL.

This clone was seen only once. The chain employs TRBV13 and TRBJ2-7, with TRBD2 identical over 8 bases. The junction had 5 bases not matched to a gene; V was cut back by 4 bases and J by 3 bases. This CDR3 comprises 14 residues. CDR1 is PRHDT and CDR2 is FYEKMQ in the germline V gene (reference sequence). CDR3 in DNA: TGTGCCAGCAGCTCCATACTAGCGGACTACGAGCAGTACTTC. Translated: CASSSILADYEQYF. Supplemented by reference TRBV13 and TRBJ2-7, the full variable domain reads AAGVIQSPRHLIKEKRETATLKCYPIPRHDTVYWYQQGPGQDPQFLISFYEKMQSDKGSIPDRFSAQQFSDYHSELNMSSLELGDSALYFCASSSILADYEQYFGPGTRLTVT.

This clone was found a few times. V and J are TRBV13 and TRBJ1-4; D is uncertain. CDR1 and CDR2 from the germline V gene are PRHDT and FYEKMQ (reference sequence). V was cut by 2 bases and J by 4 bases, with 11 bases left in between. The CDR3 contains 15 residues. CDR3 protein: CASSLKRTVNEKLFF. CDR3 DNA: TGTGCCAGCAGCTTAAAGAGGACGGTTAATGAAAAACTGTTTTTT.

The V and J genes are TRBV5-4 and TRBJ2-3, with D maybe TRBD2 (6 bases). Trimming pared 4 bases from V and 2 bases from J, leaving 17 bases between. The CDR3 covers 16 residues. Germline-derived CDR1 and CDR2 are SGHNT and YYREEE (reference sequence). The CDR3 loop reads CASSAGGKGVTDTQYF. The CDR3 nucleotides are TGTGCCAGCAGCGCCGGGGGAAAGGGCGTCACAGATACGCAGTATTTT.

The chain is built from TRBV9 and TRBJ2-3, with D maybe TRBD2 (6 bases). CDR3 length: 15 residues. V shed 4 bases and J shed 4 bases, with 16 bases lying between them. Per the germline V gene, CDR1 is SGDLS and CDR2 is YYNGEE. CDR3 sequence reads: CASSPTQEGADTQYF. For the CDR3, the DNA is TGTGCCAGCAGCCCAACTCAGGAGGGCGCAGATACGCAGTATTTT.

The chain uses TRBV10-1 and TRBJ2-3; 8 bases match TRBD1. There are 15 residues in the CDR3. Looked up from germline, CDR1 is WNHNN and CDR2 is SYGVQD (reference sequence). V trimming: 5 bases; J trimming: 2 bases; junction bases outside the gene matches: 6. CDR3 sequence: CASSRDRLITDTQYF. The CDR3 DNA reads TGCGCCAGCAGTCGGGACAGGCTTATCACAGATACGCAGTATTTT.

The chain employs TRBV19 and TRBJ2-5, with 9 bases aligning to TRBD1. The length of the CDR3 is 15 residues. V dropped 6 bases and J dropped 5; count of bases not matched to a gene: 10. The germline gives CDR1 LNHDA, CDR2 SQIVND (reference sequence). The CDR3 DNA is TGTGCCAGTAGAAGGCTTGGGACAGGGAGGGAGACCCAGTACTTC. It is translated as CASRRLGTGRETQYF.

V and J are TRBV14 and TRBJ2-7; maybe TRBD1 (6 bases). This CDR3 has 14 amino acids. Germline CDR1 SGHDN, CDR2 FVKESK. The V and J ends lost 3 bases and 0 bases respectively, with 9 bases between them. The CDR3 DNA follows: TGTGCCAGCAGCCAGACAGGCAACTCCTACGAGCAGTACTTC. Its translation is CASSQTGNSYEQYF.

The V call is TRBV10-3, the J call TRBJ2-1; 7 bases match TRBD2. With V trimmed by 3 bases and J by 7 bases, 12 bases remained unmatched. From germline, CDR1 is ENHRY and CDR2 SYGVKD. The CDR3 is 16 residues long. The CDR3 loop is CAISDPGRPKRNEQFF. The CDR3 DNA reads TGTGCCATCAGTGACCCCGGGAGGCCGAAAAGGAATGAGCAGTTCTTC.

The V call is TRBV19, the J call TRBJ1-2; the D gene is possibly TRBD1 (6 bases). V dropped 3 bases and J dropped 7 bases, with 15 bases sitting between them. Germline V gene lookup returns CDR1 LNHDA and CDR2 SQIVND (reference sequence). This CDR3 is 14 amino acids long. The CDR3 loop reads CASSIKQGNIGYTF. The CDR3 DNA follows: TGTGCCAGTAGTATTAAACAGGGTAATATTGGCTACACCTTC.

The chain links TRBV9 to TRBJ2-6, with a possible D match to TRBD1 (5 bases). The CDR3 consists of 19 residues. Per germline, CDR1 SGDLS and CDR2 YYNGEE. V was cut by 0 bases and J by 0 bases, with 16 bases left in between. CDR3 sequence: CASSVATRVGVSGANVLTF. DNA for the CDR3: TGTGCCAGCAGCGTAGCTACCAGGGTTGGGGTCTCTGGGGCCAACGTCCTGACTTTC.

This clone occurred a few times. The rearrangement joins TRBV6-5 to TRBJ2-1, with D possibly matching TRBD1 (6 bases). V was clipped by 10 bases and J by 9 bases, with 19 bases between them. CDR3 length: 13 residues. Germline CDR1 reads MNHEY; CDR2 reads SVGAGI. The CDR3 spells CATKGRSRGEQFF. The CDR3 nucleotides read TGTGCCACCAAGGGACGCTCCAGGGGTGAGCAGTTCTTC.

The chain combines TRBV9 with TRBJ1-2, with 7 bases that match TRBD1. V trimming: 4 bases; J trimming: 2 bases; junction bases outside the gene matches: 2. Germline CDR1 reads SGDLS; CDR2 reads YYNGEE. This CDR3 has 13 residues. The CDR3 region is CASSRDSNYGYTF. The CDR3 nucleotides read TGTGCCAGCAGCCGGGACAGCAACTATGGCTACACCTTC.

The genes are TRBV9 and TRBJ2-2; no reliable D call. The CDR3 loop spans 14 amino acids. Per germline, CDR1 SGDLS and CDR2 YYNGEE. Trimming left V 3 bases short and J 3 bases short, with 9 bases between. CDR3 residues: CASSGRWDTGELFF. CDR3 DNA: TGTGCCAGCAGCGGCAGGTGGGACACCGGGGAGCTGTTTTTT.

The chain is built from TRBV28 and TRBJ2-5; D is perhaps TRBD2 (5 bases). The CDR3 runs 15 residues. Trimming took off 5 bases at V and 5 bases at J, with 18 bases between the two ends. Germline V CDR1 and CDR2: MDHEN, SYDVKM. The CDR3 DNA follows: TGTGCCAGCAGTCCGACTTCCCCGGGAAGCGAGACCCAGTACTTC. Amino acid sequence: CASSPTSPGSETQYF. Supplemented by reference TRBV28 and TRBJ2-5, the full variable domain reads DVKVTQSSRYLVKRTGEKVFLECVQDMDHENMFWYRQDPGLGLRLIYFSYDVKMKEKGDIPEGYSVSREKKERFSLILESASTNQTSMYLCASSPTSPGSETQYFGPGTRLLVL.

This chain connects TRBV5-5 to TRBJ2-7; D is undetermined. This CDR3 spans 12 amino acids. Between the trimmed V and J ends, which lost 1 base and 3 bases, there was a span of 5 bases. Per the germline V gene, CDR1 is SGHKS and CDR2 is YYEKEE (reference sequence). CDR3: CASSLPSYEQYF. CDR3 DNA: TGTGCCAGCAGCTTGCCTAGCTACGAGCAGTACTTC.

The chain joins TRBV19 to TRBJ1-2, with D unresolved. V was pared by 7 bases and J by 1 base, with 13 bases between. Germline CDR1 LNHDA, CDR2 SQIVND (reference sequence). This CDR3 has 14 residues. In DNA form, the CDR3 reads TGTGCCAGTACGGAGGTGGCGGGTAACTATGGCTACACCTTC. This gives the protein CASTEVAGNYGYTF.

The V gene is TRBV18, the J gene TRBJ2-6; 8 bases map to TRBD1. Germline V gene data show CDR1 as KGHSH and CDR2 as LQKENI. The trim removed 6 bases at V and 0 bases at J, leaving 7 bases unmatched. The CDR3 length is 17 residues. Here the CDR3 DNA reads TGTGCCAGCTCCCAGGGGGCGGGGAGCTCTGGGGCCAACGTCCTGACTTTC. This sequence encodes CASSQGAGSSGANVLTF.